Listed here is a single T cell receptor (beta chain). Its antigen is as yet unknown. Germline V gives CDR1 SGHNT, CDR2 YYREEE (reference sequence). The CDR3 loop spans 14 amino acids. V was cut by 4 bases and J by 2 bases, with 13 bases left in between. Assay used: immunoSEQ multiplex PCR; TCRdb lists only in-frame clones, some missing. There are 90,000 to 120,000 clones in the sample; 87% occur only once, and 4.8% lies in the top ten. Second doses that came at about 4 or about 12 weeks were put together. The sample is drawn from a study of T cell responses to AZD1222 COVID-19 vaccine. Overall study results and limits: There were repertoire samples only from the period after the peak T cell response. Increases in Spike-specific TCR breadth and depth were seen after two AZD1222 doses.

This specimen consisted of peripheral blood, obtained 28 days after the second AZD1222 dose. The TCR comes from an adult who received the AZD1222 COVID-19 vaccine. The chain links TRBV5-4 to TRBJ2-7, with D perhaps given as TRBD1 or TRBD2 (6 bases each). DNA for the CDR3: TGTGCCAGCAGCCCCAGGGGAGGACCCTACGAGCAGTACTTC. It specifies CASSPRGGPYEQYF.